This TCR beta chain was sequenced for a study of blood T cell repertoires in COVID-19. About the research overall: PBMCs, B-cell-depleted T cells, or T cells were the source of the cDNA or gDNA that made up the material.

The germline gives CDR1 SGHTA, CDR2 FQGTGA. V lost 5 bases and J 4 bases, leaving 12 bases between the germline ends. The CDR3 has 14 residues. Data came from immunoSEQ multiplex PCR; TCRdb stores just in-frame clones and leaves some out. The sample holds over 150,000 clones; approximately 80% are singletons and the top ten take 5.5% to 8%. The clonotype comes from a woman aged 40 to 50 with COVID-19, enrolled during active disease. This sequence joins TRBV7-3 and TRBJ2-1; D uncertain. Sample: peripheral blood. The CDR3 loop is CASSPESLYNEQFF. In nucleotides, the CDR3 is TGTGCCAGCAGCCCCGAATCCCTATACAATGAGCAGTTCTTC.